Given below is one T cell receptor beta chain in context. Its specificity is unknown. The data are from a study of immune evolution from preneoplasia to lung adenocarcinoma. About the study: HLA loss of heterozygosity: 6% to 7.5% AIS, about 15% MIA, roughly 35% ADC, none AAH.

H&E slides confirmed each diagnosis, reviewed by two pathologists independently. Trimming shortened V by 6 bases and J by 4 bases, and 17 bases separated the two germline ends. This CDR3 is built from 15 residues. Germline V gene sequence: CDR1 SNHLY, CDR2 FYNNEI. The study, taken as a whole, reports: Later-stage lesions seemingly showed higher T cell density and diversity than normal lung.

Libraries were prepared by immunoSEQ multiplex PCR; TCRdb keeps only in-frame clonotypes and omits some of them. The sample shows 10,000 to 13,000 clones, more than 65% of them seen only once. V usage is TRBV2 and J usage is TRBJ2-3; no reliable D call. The source material was FFPE minimally invasive lung adenocarcinoma tissue. This TCR derives from a person aged 70 to 80 with lung adenocarcinoma. CDR3 sequence reads: CASSGLQGWADTQYF. For the CDR3, the DNA is TGTGCCAGCAGCGGTCTACAAGGGTGGGCAGATACGCAGTATTTT.